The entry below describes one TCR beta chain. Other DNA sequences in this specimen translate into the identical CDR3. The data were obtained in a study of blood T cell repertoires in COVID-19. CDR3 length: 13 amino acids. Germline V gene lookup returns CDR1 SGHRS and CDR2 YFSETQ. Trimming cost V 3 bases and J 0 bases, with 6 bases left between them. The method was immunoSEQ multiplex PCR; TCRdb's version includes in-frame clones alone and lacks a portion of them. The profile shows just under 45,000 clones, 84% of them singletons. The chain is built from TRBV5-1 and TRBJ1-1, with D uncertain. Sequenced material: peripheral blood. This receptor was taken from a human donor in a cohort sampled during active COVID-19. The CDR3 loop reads CASSSRVNTEAFF. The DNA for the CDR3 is TGCGCCAGCAGCTCTAGAGTGAACACTGAAGCTTTCTTT.